This section outlines one TCR beta chain sequence together with its context. Antigen specificity is unknown. These data originate in a study of shared clonotypes between healthy human individuals. On the study more broadly: CD4 naive and CD4 memory each took three plates per donor, while CD8 naive took two and CD8 memory one. Study results and caveats: Depth was large, yet rarefaction showed that sorted-subset sequencing was incomplete. Against clonotypes common to all four donors, non-shared ones had lower generation probabilities.

V lost 2 bases to trimming and J lost 0 bases, with 9 bases between them. The CDR3 has 15 residues. Looked up from germline, CDR1 is MNHNY and CDR2 is SVGAGI (reference sequence). The study enrolled healthy HIV-negative adults without recent acute infections or vaccinations as donors. Libraries were prepared by immunoSEQ multiplex PCR; TCRdb keeps only in-frame clonotypes and omits some of them. Of over 1.4 million clones detected, roughly 96% appear once; the ten largest clones hold approximately 1.1%. This TCR derives from a man aged 25-45 years in good health. Sequencing used naive CD4+ T cells sorted from blood. Subset defined: CD45RA+ positively selected. This sequence joins TRBV6-6 and TRBJ2-3, with a tentative D call TRBD2 (6 bases). CDR3 loop: CASSYGRPSTDTQYF. The CDR3 DNA reads as TGTGCCAGCAGTTACGGGAGGCCCAGCACAGATACGCAGTATTTT.